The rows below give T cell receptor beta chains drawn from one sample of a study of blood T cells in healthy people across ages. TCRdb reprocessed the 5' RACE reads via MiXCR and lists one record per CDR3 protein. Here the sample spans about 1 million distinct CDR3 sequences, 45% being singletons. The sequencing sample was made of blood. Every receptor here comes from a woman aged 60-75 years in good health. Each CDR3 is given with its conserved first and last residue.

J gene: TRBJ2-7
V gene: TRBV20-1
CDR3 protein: CSALGATGTGGIYEQYF

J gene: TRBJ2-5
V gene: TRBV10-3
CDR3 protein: CAISDGHQETQYF

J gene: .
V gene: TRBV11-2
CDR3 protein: CASRYGKGVKSYEQYF

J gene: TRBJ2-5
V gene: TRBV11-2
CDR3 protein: CASSKDRAGGTQYF

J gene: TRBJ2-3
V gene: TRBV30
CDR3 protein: CAWSVLGSQQYF

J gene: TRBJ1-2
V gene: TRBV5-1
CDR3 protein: CASGTQGRSYTF

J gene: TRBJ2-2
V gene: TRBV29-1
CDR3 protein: CSVVLGHGELFF

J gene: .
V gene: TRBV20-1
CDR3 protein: CSVRGEGLSEQYF

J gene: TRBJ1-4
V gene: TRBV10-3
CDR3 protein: CAIRGGDEKLFF

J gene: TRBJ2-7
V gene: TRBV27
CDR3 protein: CASSTRDEAYEQYF

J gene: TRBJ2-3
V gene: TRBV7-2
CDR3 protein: CASSLTSGGGSSTDTQYF

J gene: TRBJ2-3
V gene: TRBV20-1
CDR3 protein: CSAHRGLAGGFRVTDTQYF

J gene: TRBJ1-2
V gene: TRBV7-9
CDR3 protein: CASSSLWGRYGYTF